Reported below is one TCR beta chain. The table came from immunoSEQ multiplex PCR; TCRdb's copy has only in-frame clones and leaves some out. Here the sample spans approximately 300,000 clones, 70% to 90% being singletons. The data were obtained in a study of blood T cell repertoires in COVID-19. About the study: Whether acute or convalescent, the COVID-19 samples came from the United States, Italy and Spain.

In terms of age and location, participants ranged from roughly 18 to 100 years and lived in approximately 26 US areas. This CDR3 is 17 amino acids long. The germline V gene has CDR1 ENHRY and CDR2 SYGVKD. The V segment lost 11 bases and the J segment 1 base; nucleotides outside the gene matches: 13. Source material: PBMCs or T cells enriched from blood (not recorded which). V and J are TRBV10-3 and TRBJ2-5, with 13 bases fitting TRBD2. The receptor was isolated from a woman aged 18-29 years who had recovered from COVID-19. The CDR3 spells CASAATSGRGGQETQYF. The CDR3 DNA is TGTGCCTCTGCGGCTACTAGCGGGAGGGGAGGCCAAGAGACCCAGTACTTC.